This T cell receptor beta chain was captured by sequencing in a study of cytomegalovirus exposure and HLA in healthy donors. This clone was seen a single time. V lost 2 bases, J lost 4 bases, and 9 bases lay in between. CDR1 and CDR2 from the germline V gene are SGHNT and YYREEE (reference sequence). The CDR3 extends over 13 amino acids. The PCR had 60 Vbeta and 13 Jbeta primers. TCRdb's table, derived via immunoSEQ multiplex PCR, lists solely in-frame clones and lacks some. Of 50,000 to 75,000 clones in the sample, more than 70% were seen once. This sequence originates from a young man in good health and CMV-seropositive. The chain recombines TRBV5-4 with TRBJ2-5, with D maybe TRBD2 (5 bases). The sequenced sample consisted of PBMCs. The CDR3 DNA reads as TGTGCCAGCAGCTTTCCGGGGAGAGAGACCCAGTACTTC. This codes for CASSFPGRETQYF.